Sequencing of this T cell receptor (beta chain) was carried out in a study of blood T cell repertoires in COVID-19. Study-level information: PBMCs, B-cell-depleted T cells, or T cells provided the cDNA or gDNA that made up the material.

The CDR3 sequence is 16 residues long. Germline trimming cut 3 bases from V and 0 bases from J; bases unmatched to any gene: 4. The V gene's germline CDR1 is MNHEY and CDR2 SMNVEV (reference sequence). In the original workflow: Amplification with reference gene primers provided the estimates of nucleated cell counts. Clones were read by immunoSEQ multiplex PCR, and TCRdb kept only the in-frame ones, dropping some. D and trimming come from the DNA, and the V and J calls and clone size come from that table. The profile covers roughly 150,000 clones, with around 89% appearing a single time and around 14% taken by the ten largest.

The chain couples TRBV27 to TRBJ2-2; 7 bases are a match to TRBD1. This clonotype originated in a woman in her thirties or forties with acute or convalescent COVID-19. The sample was peripheral blood. CDR3 in amino acids: CASSFHQGANTGELFF. The CDR3 nucleotides are TGTGCCAGCAGTTTCCACCAGGGGGCGAACACCGGGGAGCTGTTTTTT.